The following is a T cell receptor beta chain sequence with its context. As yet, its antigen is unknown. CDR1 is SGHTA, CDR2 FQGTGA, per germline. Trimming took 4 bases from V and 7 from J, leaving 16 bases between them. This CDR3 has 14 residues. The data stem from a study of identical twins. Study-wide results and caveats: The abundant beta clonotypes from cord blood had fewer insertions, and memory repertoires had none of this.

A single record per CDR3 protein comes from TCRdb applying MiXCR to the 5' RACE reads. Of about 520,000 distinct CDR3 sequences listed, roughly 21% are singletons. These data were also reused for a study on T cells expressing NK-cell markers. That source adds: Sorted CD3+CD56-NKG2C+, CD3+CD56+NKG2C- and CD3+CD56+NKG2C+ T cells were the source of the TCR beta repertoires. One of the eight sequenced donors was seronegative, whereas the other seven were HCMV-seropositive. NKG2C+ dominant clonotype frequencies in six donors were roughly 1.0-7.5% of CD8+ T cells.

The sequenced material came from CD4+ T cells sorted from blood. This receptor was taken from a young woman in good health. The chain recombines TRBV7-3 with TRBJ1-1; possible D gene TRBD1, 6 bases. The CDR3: CASSSGPQGIEAFF. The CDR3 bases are TGTGCCAGCAGCTCCGGGCCACAGGGCATTGAAGCTTTCTTT.